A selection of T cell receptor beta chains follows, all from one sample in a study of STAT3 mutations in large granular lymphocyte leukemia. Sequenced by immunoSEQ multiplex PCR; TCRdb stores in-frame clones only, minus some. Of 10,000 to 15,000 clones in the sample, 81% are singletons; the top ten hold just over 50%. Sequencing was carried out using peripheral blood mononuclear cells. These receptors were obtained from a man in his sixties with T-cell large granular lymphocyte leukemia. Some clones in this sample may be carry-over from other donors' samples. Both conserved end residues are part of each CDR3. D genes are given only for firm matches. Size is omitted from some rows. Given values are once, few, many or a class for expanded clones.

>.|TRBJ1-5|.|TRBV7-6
TGTGCCAGCAGCCCCTTAGCGGAGCCCCAGCATTTT
CASSPLAEPQHF
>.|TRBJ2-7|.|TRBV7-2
TGTGCCAGCAGCGGAGACCGCAGTAGCTCCTACGAGCAGTACTTC
CASSGDRSSSYEQYF
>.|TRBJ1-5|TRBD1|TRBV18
TGTGCCAGCTCAGTGGGGACAGGGAGGGATCAGCCCCAGCATTTT
CASSVGTGRDQPQHF
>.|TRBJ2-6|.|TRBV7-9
TGTGCCAGCAGCTTAGCGCCGGGTCCCTCTAGCTCTGGGGCCAACGTCCTGACTTTC
CASSLAPGPSSSGANVLTF
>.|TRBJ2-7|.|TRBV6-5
TGTGCCAGCAGTTACTCGGGCAGATCGAACGCCTACGAGCAGTACTTC
CASSYSGRSNAYEQYF
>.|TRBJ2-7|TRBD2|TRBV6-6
TGTGCCAGCAGTTACGGACTAGCGTCACTCTCCTACGAGCAGTACTTC
CASSYGLASLSYEQYF
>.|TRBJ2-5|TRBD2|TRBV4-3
TGCGCCAGCAGCCCCAGGACTAGCGGGAGTGAGACCCAGTACTTC
CASSPRTSGSETQYF
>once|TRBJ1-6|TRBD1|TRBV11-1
TGTGCCAGCAGCCATGGACAGGGAAATTCACCCCTCCACTTT
CASSHGQGNSPLHF
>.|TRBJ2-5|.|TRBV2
TGTGCCAGCAGATTAGACAGCCACCAAGAGACCCAGTACTTC
CASRLDSHQETQYF
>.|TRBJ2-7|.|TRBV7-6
TGTGCCAGCAGCGCACTAGGGAGCTACGAGCAGTACTTC
CASSALGSYEQYF
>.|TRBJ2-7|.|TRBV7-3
TGTGCCAGCAGCTTAAGTCGGGATACCTACGAGCAGTACTTC
CASSLSRDTYEQYF
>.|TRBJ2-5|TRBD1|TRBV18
TGTGCCAGCTCACCACGACAGGGGGCCGGGGAGACCCAGTACTTC
CASSPRQGAGETQYF
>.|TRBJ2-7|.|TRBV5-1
TGCGCCAGCAGCTTGGGGCGGAACGAGCAGTACTTC
CASSLGRNEQYF
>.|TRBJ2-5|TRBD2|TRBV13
TGTGCCAGCAGCGTCTCCCCGGGACTAGCGGTATCGGGGGCCCAGTACTTC
CASSVSPGLAVSGAQYF